This record concerns one T cell receptor (beta chain) sequence. Its cognate antigen is unknown. V lost 5 bases, J lost 5 bases, and 15 bases lay in between. The CDR3 contains 14 residues. The germline V gene has CDR1 MNHEY and CDR2 SMNVEV (reference sequence). This sample is part of a study of beta chain features in type 1 diabetes. Overall study: Patients and healthy donors were similar in age, gender and cell yields.

Expressed TCRB transcripts got sequenced, as all isolated RNA was reverse transcribed. Naive, central memory and regulatory T cell samples produced a mean of about 4 million reads. The protocol was immunoSEQ multiplex PCR, while the TCRdb copy is restricted to in-frame clones and leaves out a portion. The repertoire consists of roughly 70,000 clones, with approximately 50% occurring once and the leading ten covering 0.7%. Whole-study findings and limits: Among patients with Type 1 diabetes, TCRB CDR3s were moderately but significantly shorter in every one of the four CD4+ subsets. VDJ junctions from patients with type 1 diabetes contained fewer insertions and more deletions. Within patients, naive, central memory and Treg TCRB repertoires seemed more similar than within healthy donors.

V gene TRBV27 combines with J gene TRBJ1-2; TRBD1 might be the D (6 bases). Specimen: central memory CD4+ T cells from blood. The source of this sequence is a man aged 25 to 40 with type 1 diabetes. The CDR3 nucleotides are TGTGCCAGCAGTCCCTCAACAGGGCGGTATGGCTACACCTTC. Translation: CASSPSTGRYGYTF.